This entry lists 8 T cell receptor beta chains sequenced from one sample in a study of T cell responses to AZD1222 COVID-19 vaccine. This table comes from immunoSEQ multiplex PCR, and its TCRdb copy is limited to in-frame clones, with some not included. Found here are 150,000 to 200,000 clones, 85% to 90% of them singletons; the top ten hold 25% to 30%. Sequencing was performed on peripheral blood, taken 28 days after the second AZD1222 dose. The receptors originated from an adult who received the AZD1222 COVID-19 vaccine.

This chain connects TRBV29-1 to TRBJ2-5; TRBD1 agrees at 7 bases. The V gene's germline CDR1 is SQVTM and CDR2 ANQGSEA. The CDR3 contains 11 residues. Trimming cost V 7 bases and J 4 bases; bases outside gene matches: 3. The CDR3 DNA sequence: TGCAGCGGTGACAGGGTAGAGACCCAGTACTTC. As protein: CSGDRVETQYF.

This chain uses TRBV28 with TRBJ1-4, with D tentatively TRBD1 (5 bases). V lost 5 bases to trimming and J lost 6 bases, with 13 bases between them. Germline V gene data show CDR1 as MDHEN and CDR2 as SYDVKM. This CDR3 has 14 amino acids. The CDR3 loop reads CASSPQGLYEKLFF. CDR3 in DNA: TGTGCCAGCAGTCCGCAGGGACTTTATGAAAAACTGTTTTTT.

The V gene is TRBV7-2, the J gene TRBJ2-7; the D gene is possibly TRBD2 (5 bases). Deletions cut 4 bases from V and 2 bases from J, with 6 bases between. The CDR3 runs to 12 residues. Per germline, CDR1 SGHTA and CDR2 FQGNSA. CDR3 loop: CASSSTTYEQYF. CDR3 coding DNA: TGTGCCAGCAGCTCGACTACCTACGAGCAGTACTTC.

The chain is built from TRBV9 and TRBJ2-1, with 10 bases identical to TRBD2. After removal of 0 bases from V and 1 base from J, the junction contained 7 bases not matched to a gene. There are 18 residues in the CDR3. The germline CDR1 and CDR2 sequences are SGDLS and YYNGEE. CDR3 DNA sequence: TGTGCCAGCAGCGTAGGGGCTAGCGGGAGCATTTCCTACAATGAGCAGTTCTTC. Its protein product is CASSVGASGSISYNEQFF.

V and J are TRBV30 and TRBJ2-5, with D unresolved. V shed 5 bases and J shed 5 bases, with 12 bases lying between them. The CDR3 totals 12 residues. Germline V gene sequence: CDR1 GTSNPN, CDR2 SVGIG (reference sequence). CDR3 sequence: CAWGEIGETQYF. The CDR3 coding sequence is TGTGCCTGGGGCGAGATAGGGGAGACCCAGTACTTC. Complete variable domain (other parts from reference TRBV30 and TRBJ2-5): SQTIHQWPATLVQPVGSPLSLECTVEGTSNPNLYWYRQAAGRGLQLLFYSVGIGQISSEVPQNLSASRPQDRQFILSSKKLLLSDSGFYLCAWGEIGETQYFGPGTRLLVL.

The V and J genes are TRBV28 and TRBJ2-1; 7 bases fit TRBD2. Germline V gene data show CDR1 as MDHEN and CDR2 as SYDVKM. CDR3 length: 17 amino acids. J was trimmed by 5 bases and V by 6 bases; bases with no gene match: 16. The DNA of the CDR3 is TGTGCCAGCAGCCCATGGGGTAGCCGGGAGGTCAACAATGAGCAGTTCTTC. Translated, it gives CASSPWGSREVNNEQFF.

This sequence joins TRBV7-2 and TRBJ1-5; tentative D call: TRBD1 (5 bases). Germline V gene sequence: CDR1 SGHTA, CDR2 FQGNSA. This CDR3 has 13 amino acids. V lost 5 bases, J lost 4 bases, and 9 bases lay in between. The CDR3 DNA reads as TGTGCCAGCAGCAGGGACTTTAATCAGCCCCAGCATTTT. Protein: CASSRDFNQPQHF.

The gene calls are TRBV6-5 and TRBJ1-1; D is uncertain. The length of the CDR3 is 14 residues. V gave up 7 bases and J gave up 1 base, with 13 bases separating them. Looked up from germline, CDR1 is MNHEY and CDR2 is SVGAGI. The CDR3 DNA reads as TGTGCCAGCACTCTTCGGCACCCGAACACTGAAGCTTTCTTT. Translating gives CASTLRHPNTEAFF.